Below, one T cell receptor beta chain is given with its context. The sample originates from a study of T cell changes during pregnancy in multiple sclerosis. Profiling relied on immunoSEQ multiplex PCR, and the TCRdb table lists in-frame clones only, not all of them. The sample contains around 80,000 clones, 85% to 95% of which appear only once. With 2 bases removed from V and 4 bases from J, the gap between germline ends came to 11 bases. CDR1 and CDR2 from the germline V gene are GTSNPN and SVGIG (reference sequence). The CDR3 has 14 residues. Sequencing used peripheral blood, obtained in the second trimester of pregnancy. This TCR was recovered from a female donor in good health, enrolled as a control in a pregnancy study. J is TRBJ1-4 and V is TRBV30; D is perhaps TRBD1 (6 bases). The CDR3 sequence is CAWSSGTNNEKLFF. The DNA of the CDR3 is TGTGCCTGGAGTTCCGGGACAAATAATGAAAAACTGTTTTTT.